Here is one TCR beta chain with its context. Its target antigen remains unknown. No much larger clone is present one base from it, and per-base qualities are unavailable. These data belong to a study of cytomegalovirus exposure and HLA in healthy donors (dated by TCRdb to about 2017). Regarding the complete study: An earlier analysis of some 550 of the donors reported 276 Gb of sequence data and 117 million unique TCR beta sequences from roughly 180 million T cells. About 300 gigabases of sequencing data and roughly 90 million unique TCR sequences were included in an early release covering about 700 HLA-typed donors. Of the roughly 430 genotyped donors, approximately 83% fell in the genetic ancestry cluster associated with self-reported Caucasian donors. The aim of the study was to test whether cataloging public T cell receptors could identify signatures of past pathogen exposure. The T cell repertoires of some 700 subjects were profiled by immunosequencing and related to cytomegalovirus serostatus. Besides the first cohort of under 700 subjects, a separate validation cohort made up of 120 different subjects was used. High-throughput TCR immunosequencing, statistical association of individual TCRs with disease status, and machine learning were combined to predict cytomegalovirus infection status. A later analysis re-analyzed previously published TCR beta repertoires from several hundred donors and added high-resolution HLA genotyping to study TCR occurrence patterns. Rather than drawing on any new phenotypic data, the later analysis identified candidate immune exposures from TCR beta sequences and the way those sequences occurred across donors. In an earlier analysis of 500 to 650 of the donors, high-throughput TCR beta sequencing was used to judge whether each TCR beta V gene segment behaved as functional or pseudogenic. Alongside the repertoire data, information on donor age, sex, ethnicity and CMV serostatus was compiled. Genome-wide SNP genotypes for about 65% of the roughly 670 donors were used in a later genetic analysis, which treated that subset as a discovery cohort. All discovery cohort repertoires had been generated on a single sequencing platform. Class I and class II HLA loci were covered by the typing at four-digit resolution. Typing coverage varied by locus: about 629-640 donors for A, B, C, DRB1 and DQB1; approximately 560 for DQA1; nearly 610 for DPA1; approximately 450 for DPB1. About 5 DR-DQ haplotypes were handled as single units for association and clustering, since linkage in the cohort was strong. Among about 390 genotyped donors of the cohort, an average of 235,054 unique TCR beta nucleotide sequences were sequenced per donor, around 20% of them non-productive.

In total, fewer than 750 healthy bone marrow donors made up the cohort. At the time of sampling, every cohort member was nominally healthy, though immune exposures that went unrecorded were likely present. The donor was CMV seronegative and belonged to the group of 352 seronegative cohort members. A peripheral blood sample was provided by each donor, and peripheral blood mononuclear cells were used for TCR beta sequencing. Genomic DNA was extracted from the blood cell samples with the Qiagen DNeasy Blood Extraction Kit. Library generation was performed with the immunoSEQ multiplex PCR assay. For the multiplex PCR, a mixture combining 60 forward primers for TCR Vbeta segments and 13 reverse primers for TCR Jbeta segments was used. The CDR3 region of rearranged TCR beta genes was amplified from genomic DNA with a multiplex PCR assay. Amplified TCR beta libraries were sequenced as 87-base-pair reads on the Illumina HiSeq System. As for how the authors treated the data: In a later analysis, roughly 80 million unique TCR beta chains were counted across the approximately 620 repertoires, and roughly 11 million of these chains were shared by at least two donors. Raw reads were error-corrected and collapsed into unique sequences by a nearest-neighbor algorithm in which closely related sequences were merged to remove PCR and sequencing errors. Alignment of CDR3 sequences to IMGT reference sequences was used to assign V, D and J gene segments. For a sequence to be retained, at least a six-nucleotide match to both a V gene segment and a J gene segment was required. Rearrangements were called productive when the CDR3 lacked stop codons and stayed in frame with V and J; all others were non-productive. Following IMGT convention, CDR3 was defined as the stretch from the second conserved V-encoded cysteine up to the conserved J-encoded phenylalanine. In an earlier analysis of more than 550 of the donors, sequences lacking an unambiguous match to a single V gene segment were excluded. In an earlier analysis of 450 to 700 of the donors, V segments were called functional above 56.7% productive rearrangements and were called segregating when the between-donor standard deviation exceeded 5%. A statistical classification framework was developed to diagnose cytomegalovirus status using the catalog of TCR beta chain sequences. V and J gene assignment, in a later analysis, came from comparing TCR nucleotide sequences with IMGT/GENE-DB human TR gene sequences. In a later analysis, CDR3 sequences and most-parsimonious VDJ recombination scenarios were assigned using the TCRdist pipeline. In a later analysis, each TCR beta chain was defined by its CDR3 amino acid sequence together with its V-gene family, and reads lacking a unique V-gene family were excluded. As a way to deal with suspected cross-contamination and a sequencing artifact, a later analysis dropped 592 nucleotide sequences that were highly shared and had low generation probability. In a later analysis, a clonal expansion index was calculated for each public chain from normalized within-repertoire ranks of inferred template counts. Generation probabilities in a later analysis came from a VDJ recombination model fitted to out-of-frame rearrangements, and those results were checked against IGoR. A later analysis scored TCR-TCR, TCR-HLA and TCR-CMV co-occurrence with hypergeometric tests, applying a repertoire-size bias correction to TCR pairs. False discovery rates were estimated in a later analysis by permuting HLA or CMV assignments 20 times. In a later analysis, co-occurring TCRs were grouped using DBSCAN, and TCRdist sequence similarity was added for clustering within HLA-allele-positive subsets. Repertoires with fewer than 30,000 or more than 120,000 public chains, plus five repertoires with anomalous nucleotide sharing, were excluded from co-occurrence clustering. TCRdb's version of the immuneACCESS table is confined to in-frame rearrangements and falls short of the full clone set. An unresolved V gene accounts for under half of the shortfall where checked; the remainder is of unknown origin. V and J calls and clone size are those listed in that table; D and trimming were worked out from the DNA. The sample contains some 150,000 clones, 75% of them found a single time. The ten largest clonotypes hold approximately 6.8% of the sample.

CDR1 GTSNPN and CDR2 SVGIG were looked up in the germline V gene (reference sequence). V is clipped by 0 bases and J by 8 bases, and the sequence between their germline boundaries is 13 bases long. The CDR3 starts with the cysteine, ends with the phenylalanine, and has 13 residues. Kept here is only the CDR3 DNA, which spans 39 bases and is read in frame from base 1. The paper's findings and limits, for the study overall: An earlier analysis of around 500 of the donors showed that most TCR beta V segments appeared in productive rearrangements either about 90% or about 30% of the time, which broadly matched IMGT annotations. Over 15 rarely observed V segments, including chromosome 9 orphons, were excluded from the earlier analysis of some 590 of the donors because counts were too low. Three of the identified cytomegalovirus-associated TCR beta chains were confirmed in vitro to be specific for cytomegalovirus antigens. According to a later analysis, parvovirus B19, influenza, CMV and Epstein-Barr virus appeared linked to several top co-occurrence clusters. A cluster of highly shared sequence variants was judged likely to be a technical artifact of the sequencing pipeline. Most TCR sequences were seen in very few donors, while some public TCRs were found in many individuals. Roughly uniform sequencing depth across donors was assumed in presence/absence analyses, although this assumption may not hold. A total of around 150 TCR beta chains were listed by the study as associated with cytomegalovirus. In a later analysis, HLA-associated TCR beta chains were found to be more clonally expanded and to have lower generation probabilities than equally common non-associated chains. In a later genetic analysis, fewer N-insertions in productive TCRs were reported among donors in an Asian-associated ancestry cluster than the roughly 700-donor mean. In a later analysis, some 17,000 TCR beta sequences were associated with specific HLA alleles at a false discovery rate of 0.05. Immune exposure information for the cohort was limited to CMV serostatus. The classifier was reported to diagnose cytomegalovirus status with high specificity and sensitivity in both the original and validation cohorts. A further reported finding was that TCR beta sequences accurately predicted the HLA-A and HLA-B alleles for most subjects in the first cohort. When HLA alleles, especially DR and DQ, strongly co-occurred, TCR associations were difficult to assign to individual alleles. According to a later analysis, most CMV-associated TCR beta chains appeared to be HLA-restricted, and the HLA associations seemed to be driven largely by CMV exposure. An association between a missense DCLRE1C variant and V-gene and J-gene trimming of TCR beta chains was found in a later genetic analysis and replicated in an independent cohort. Because HLA typing was missing for some donors at each locus, association tests included only the typed subset. In a later analysis, the rate of TCR association differed among HLA loci, with DRB1 alleles having the most associated TCRs and HLA-C alleles having the fewest. It was suggested by the authors that the approach could potentially be generalized to other disease states and immunological phenotypes. Only TCR beta chains were sequenced in this cohort, and the absence of alpha or paired-chain data limited detectable features. The 87-base-pair reads could not distinguish some IMGT-functional V segments, including TRBV6-2 and TRBV6-3, so those segments were excluded. Correlated functional status among segregating V segments might be attributable to linkage disequilibrium, but an unknown experimental factor could not be ruled out.

This clonotype was sampled from a man aged 30-40 years in good health and CMV-seronegative. Material for sequencing was PBMCs. Rearrangement joined TRBV30 to TRBJ1-2, with the D gene uncertain. The CDR3 region: CAWSVHGGRGYTF. The nucleotide sequence reads TGTGCCTGGAGTGTACACGGAGGGCGAGGCTACACCTTC.